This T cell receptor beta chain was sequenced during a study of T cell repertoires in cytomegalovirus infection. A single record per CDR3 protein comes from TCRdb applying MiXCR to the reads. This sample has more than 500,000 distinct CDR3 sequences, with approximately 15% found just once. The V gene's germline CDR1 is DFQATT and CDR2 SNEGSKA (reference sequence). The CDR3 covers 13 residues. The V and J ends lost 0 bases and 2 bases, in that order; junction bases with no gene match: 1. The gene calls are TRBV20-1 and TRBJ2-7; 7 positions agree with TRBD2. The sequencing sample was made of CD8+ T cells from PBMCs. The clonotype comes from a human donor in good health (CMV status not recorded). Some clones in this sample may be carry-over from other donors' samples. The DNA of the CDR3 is TGCAGTGCTAGAGAAAGCGGGGCCTACGAGCAGTACTTC. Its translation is CSARESGAYEQYF.